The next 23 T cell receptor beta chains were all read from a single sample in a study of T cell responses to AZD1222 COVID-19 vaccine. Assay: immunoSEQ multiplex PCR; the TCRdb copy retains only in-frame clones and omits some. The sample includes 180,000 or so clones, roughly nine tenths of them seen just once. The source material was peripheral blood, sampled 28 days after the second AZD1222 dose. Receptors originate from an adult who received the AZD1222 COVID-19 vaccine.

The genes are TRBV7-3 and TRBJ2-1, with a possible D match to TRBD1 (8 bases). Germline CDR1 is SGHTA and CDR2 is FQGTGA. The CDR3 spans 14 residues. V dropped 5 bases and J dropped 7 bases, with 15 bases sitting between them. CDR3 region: CASSKQGGTNEQFF. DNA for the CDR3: TGTGCCAGCAGCAAACAGGGGGGGACGAATGAGCAGTTCTTC. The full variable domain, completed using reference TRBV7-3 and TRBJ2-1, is GAGVSQTPSNKVTEKGKYVELRCDPISGHTALYWYRQSLGQGPEFLIYFQGTGAADDSGLPNDRFFAVRPEGSVSTLKIQRTERGDSAVYLCASSKQGGTNEQFFGPGTRLTVL.

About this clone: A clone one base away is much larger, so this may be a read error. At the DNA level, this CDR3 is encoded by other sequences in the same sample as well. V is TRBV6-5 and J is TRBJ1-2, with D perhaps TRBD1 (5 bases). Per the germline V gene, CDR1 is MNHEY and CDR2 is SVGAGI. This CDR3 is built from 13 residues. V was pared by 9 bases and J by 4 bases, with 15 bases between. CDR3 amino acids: CASSPGWGYGYTF. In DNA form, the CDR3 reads TGTGCCAGTAGCCCAGGGTGGGGCTATGGCTACACCTTC.

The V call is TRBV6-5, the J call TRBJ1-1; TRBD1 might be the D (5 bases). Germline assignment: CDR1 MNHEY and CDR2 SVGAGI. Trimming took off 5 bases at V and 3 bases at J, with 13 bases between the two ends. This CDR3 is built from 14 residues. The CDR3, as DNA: TGTGCCAGCAGTCGCCGGCAGGGTCACACTGAAGCTTTCTTT. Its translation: CASSRRQGHTEAFF.

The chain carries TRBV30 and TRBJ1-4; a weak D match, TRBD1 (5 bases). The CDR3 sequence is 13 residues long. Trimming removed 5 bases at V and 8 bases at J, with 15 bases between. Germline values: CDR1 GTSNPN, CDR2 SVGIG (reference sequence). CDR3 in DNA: TGTGCCTGGGGCACCGGGACCCCCGAAAAACTGTTTTTT. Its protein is CAWGTGTPEKLFF.

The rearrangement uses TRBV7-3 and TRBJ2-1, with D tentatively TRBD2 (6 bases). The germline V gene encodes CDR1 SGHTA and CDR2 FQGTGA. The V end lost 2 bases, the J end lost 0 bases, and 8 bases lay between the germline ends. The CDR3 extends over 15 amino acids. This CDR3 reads CASSLAGSSYNEQFF. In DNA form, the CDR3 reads TGTGCCAGCAGCTTAGCCGGGAGCTCCTACAATGAGCAGTTCTTC.

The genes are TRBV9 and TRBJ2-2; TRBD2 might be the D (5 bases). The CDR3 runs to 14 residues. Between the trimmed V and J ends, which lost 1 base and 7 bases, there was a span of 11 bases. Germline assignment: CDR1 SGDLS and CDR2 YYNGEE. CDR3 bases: TGTGCCAGCAGCGTAAAAGCGGCGGGCGGGGAGCTGTTTTTT. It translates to CASSVKAAGGELFF.

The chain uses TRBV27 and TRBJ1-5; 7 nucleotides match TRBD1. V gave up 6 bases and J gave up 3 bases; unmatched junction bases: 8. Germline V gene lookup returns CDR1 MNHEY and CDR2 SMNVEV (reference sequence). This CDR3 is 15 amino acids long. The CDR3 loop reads CASRRDSLNNQPQHF. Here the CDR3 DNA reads TGTGCCAGCAGACGGGACAGCTTAAACAATCAGCCCCAGCATTTT.

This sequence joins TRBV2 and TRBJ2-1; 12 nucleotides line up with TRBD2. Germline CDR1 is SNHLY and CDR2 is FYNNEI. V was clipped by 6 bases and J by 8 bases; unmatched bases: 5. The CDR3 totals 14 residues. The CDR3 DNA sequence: TGTGCCAGCAGGAAACTAGCGGGAGGCCATGAGCAGTTCTTC. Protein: CASRKLAGGHEQFF.

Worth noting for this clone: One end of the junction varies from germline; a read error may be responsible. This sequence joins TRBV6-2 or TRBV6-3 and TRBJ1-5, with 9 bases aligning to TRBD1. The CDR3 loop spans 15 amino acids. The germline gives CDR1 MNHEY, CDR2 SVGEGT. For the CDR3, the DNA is TGTGCCAGCCGTTACTCTGGGACAGGGAGTCAGCCCCAGCATTTT. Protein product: CASRYSGTGSQPQHF.

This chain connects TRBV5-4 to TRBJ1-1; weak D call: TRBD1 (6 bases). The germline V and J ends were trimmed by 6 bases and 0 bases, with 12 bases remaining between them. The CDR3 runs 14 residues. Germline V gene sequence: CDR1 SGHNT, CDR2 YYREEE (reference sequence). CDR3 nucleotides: TGTGCCAGCACGCGGGGGCCGATGAACACTGAAGCTTTCTTT. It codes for CASTRGPMNTEAFF.

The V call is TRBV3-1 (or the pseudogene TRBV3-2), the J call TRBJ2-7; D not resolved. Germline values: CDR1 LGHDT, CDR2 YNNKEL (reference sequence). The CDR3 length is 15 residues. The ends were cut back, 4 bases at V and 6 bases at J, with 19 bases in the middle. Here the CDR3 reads CASSLSQIFTGEQYF. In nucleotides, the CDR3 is TGTGCCAGCAGCCTTTCACAGATTTTTACGGGCGAGCAGTACTTC.

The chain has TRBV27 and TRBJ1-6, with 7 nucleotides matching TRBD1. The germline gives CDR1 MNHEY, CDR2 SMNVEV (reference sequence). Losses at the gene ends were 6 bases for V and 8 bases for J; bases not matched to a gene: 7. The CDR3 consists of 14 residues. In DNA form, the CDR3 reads TGTGCCAGCAGCCCGGGACAGAACTATTCACCCCTCCACTTT. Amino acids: CASSPGQNYSPLHF.

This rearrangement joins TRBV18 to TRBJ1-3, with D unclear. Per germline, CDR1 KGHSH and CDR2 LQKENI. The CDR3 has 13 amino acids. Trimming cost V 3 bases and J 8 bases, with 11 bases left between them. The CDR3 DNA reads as TGTGCCAGCTCACCGGGAAGAGCGGACACCATATATTTT. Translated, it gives CASSPGRADTIYF.

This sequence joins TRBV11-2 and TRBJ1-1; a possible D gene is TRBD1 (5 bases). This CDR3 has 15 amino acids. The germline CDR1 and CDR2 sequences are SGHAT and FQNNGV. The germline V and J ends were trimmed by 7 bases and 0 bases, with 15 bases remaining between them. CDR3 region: CASTGRPRVNTEAFF. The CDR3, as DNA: TGTGCCAGCACTGGGCGGCCCAGGGTGAACACTGAAGCTTTCTTT. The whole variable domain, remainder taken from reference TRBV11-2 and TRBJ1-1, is EAGVAQSPRYKIIEKRQSVAFWCNPISGHATLYWYQQILGQGPKLLIQFQNNGVVDDSQLPKDRFSAERLKGVDSTLKIQPAKLEDSAVYLCASTGRPRVNTEAFFGQGTRLTVV.

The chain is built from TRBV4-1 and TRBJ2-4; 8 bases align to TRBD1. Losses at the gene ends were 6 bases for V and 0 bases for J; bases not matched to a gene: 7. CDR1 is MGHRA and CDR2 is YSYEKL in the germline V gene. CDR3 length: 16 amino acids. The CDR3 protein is CASSIGQGLAKNIQYF. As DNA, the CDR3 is TGCGCCAGCAGTATCGGACAGGGTTTAGCCAAAAACATTCAGTACTTC.

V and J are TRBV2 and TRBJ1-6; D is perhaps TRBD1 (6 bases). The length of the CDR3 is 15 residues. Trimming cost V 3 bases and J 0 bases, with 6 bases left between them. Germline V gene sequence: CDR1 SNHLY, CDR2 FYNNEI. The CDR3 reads CASSEDSSYNSPLHF. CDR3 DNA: TGTGCCAGCAGTGAGGACAGCTCCTATAATTCACCCCTCCACTTT.

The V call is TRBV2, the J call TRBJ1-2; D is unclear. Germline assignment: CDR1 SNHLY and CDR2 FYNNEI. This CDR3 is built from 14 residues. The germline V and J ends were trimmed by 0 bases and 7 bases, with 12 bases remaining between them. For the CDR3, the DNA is TGTGCCAGCAGTGAAGCGGGGATAAACGGTGGCTACACCTTC. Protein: CASSEAGINGGYTF.

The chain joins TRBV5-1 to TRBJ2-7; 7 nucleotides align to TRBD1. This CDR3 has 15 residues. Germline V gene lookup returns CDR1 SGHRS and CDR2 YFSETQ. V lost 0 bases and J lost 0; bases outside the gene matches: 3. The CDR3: CASSLDGTASYEQYF. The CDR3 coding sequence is TGCGCCAGCAGCTTGGATGGGACAGCCTCCTACGAGCAGTACTTC. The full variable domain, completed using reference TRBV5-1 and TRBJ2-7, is KAGVTQTPRYLIKTRGQQVTLSCSPISGHRSVSWYQQTPGQGLQFLFEYFSETQRNKGNFPGRFSGRQFSNSRSEMNVSTLELGDSALYLCASSLDGTASYEQYFGPGTRLTVT.

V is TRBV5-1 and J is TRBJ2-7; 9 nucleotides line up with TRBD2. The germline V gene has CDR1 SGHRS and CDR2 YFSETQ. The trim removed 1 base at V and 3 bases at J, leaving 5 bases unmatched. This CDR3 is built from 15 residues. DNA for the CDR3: TGCGCCAGCAGCTTGTCAGCTAGCGGGAACTACGAGCAGTACTTC. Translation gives CASSLSASGNYEQYF.

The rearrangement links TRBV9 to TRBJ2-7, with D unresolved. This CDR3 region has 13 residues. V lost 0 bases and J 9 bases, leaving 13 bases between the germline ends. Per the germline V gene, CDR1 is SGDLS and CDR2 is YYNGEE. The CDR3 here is CASSVGVSWVQYF. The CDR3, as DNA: TGTGCCAGCAGCGTAGGCGTTAGCTGGGTGCAGTACTTC.

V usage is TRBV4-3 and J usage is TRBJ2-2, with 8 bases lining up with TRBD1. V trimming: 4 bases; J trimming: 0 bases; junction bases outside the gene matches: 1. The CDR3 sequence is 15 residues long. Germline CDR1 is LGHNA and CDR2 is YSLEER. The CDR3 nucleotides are TGCGCCAGCAGCCCGGACAGGGCGAACACCGGGGAGCTGTTTTTT. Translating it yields CASSPDRANTGELFF.

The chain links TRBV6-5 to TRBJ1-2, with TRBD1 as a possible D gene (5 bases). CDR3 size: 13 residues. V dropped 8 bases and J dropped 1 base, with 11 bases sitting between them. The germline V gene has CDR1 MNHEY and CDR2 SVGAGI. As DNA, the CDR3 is TGTGCCAGCGCCAAAGGGGTTAACTATGGCTACACCTTC. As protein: CASAKGVNYGYTF.

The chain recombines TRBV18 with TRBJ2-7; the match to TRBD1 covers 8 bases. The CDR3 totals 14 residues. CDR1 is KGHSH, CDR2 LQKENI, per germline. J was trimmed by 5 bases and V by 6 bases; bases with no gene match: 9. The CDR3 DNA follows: TGTGCCAGCTCTCCGGGACAGGCTAAAGACGAGCAGTACTTC. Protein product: CASSPGQAKDEQYF. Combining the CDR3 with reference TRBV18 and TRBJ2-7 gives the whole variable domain NAGVMQNPRHLVRRRGQEARLRCSPMKGHSHVYWYRQLPEEGLKFMVYLQKENIIDESGMPKERFSAEFPKEGPSILRIQQVVRGDSAAYFCASSPGQAKDEQYFGPGTRLTVT.